Listed here is a single T cell receptor beta chain. The data originate from a study of control samples from healthy donors and cancer patients. Germline V CDR1 and CDR2: SGHDT, YYEEEE. V lost 0 bases and J lost 5, with 6 bases in between. The CDR3 length is 14 residues. The data were produced by immunoSEQ multiplex PCR, yet TCRdb's version contains in-frame clones alone and is incomplete. The profile shows over 110,000 clones, roughly 92% of them singletons. This chain links TRBV5-6 with TRBJ1-6; D not certain. The sample comprised blood. The source is a man aged 30-40 years in good health. The CDR3 DNA reads as TGTGCCAGCAGCTTGGGAACAGATAATTCACCCCTCCACTTT. Residues: CASSLGTDNSPLHF.